Shown below are 21 T cell receptor beta chains from a single sample sequenced in a study of type 1 regulatory T cells. Each CDR3 protein is one row after TCRdb ran MiXCR on the reads. The profile shows some 90,000 distinct CDR3 sequences, around 30% of them singletons. Sequences were obtained from CD4+ T cells, either the whole sample or a sorted fraction (not recorded which). These receptor sequences come from a human donor in good health.

The rearrangement links TRBV10-3 to TRBJ1-2; D might be TRBD1 (6 bases). Trimming left V 0 bases short and J 13 bases short, with 12 bases between. The CDR3 consists of 12 residues. Germline V gene data show CDR1 as ENHRY and CDR2 as SYGVKD. The chain's CDR3 is CAISESRGAGTF. DNA of the CDR3: TGTGCCATCAGTGAGTCTCGGGGGGCAGGCACCTTC.

This clonotype turned up a few times. V and J are TRBV5-1 and TRBJ2-1; 9 bases are a match to TRBD2. The V and J ends lost 4 bases and 8 bases, in that order; junction bases with no gene match: 10. The germline V gene encodes CDR1 SGHRS and CDR2 YFSETQ. The length of the CDR3 is 15 residues. The DNA of the CDR3 is TGCGCCAGCAGCGGTAGCGGGAGTGGAGTGTATGAGCAGTTCTTC. Translation gives CASSGSGSGVYEQFF.

The chain combines TRBV18 with TRBJ1-2; the match to TRBD1 covers 7 bases. The CDR3 is made up of 14 amino acids. J was trimmed by 10 bases and V by 3 bases; bases with no gene match: 11. Germline loops: CDR1 KGHSH, CDR2 LQKENI. The CDR3 loop reads CASSPSDRERAYTF. The CDR3 region has the DNA TGTGCCAGCTCACCCAGCGACAGGGAAAGGGCCTACACCTTC.

This clonotype was observed a handful of times. The chain employs TRBV5-1 and TRBJ2-7, with 9 bases that match TRBD1. The CDR3 runs to 16 residues. V gave up 0 bases and J gave up 3 bases; unmatched junction bases: 7. CDR1 and CDR2 from the germline V gene are SGHRS and YFSETQ. The CDR3 DNA is TGCGCCAGCAGCTTGGGGGGGACAGGGCCGAACTACGAGCAGTACTTC. Protein sequence: CASSLGGTGPNYEQYF.

This clonotype was observed a handful of times. The genes are TRBV27 and TRBJ2-3; no clear D. The CDR3 is made up of 15 amino acids. Germline V gene sequence: CDR1 MNHEY, CDR2 SMNVEV (reference sequence). V lost 3 bases and J lost 0, with 10 bases in between. CDR3 in DNA: TGTGCCAGCAGTTTGTTGGGTTTTAGCACAGATACGCAGTATTTT. Protein product: CASSLLGFSTDTQYF.

This clonotype occurred many times. The rearrangement links TRBV7-9 to TRBJ2-5; possibly TRBD1 or TRBD2 for D (5 bases each). Germline loops: CDR1 SEHNR, CDR2 FQNEAQ (reference sequence). Trimming removed 5 bases from V and 3 bases from J, with 13 bases in between. This CDR3 is built from 14 residues. CDR3 sequence: CASSKSGTEETQYF. CDR3 nucleotide sequence: TGTGCCAGCAGCAAATCCGGGACGGAAGAGACCCAGTACTTC. Looking up the rest from reference TRBV7-9 and TRBJ2-5 gives the full variable domain: DTGVSQNPRHKITKRGQNVTFRCDPISEHNRLYWYRQTLGQGPEFLTYFQNEAQLEKSRLLSDRFSAERPKGSFSTLEIQRTEQGDSAMYLCASSKSGTEETQYFGPGTRLLVL.

The V and J genes are TRBV7-9 and TRBJ2-5; D call uncertain. The CDR3 consists of 14 residues. The germline V gene encodes CDR1 SEHNR and CDR2 FQNEAQ (reference sequence). The V end lost 1 base, the J end lost 4 bases, and 10 bases lay between the germline ends. The CDR3 loop reads CASSLGSDLETQYF. The CDR3 DNA reads TGTGCCAGCAGCTTAGGAAGTGACTTAGAGACCCAGTACTTC.

This clonotype was counted a few times. The rearrangement links TRBV6-5 to TRBJ2-7; 13 bases fit TRBD2. The V gene end was trimmed by 6 bases and the J gene end by 1 base; junction bases not matched to a gene: 12. This CDR3 has 18 residues. Per the germline V gene, CDR1 is MNHEY and CDR2 is SVGAGI. The CDR3 nucleotides read TGTGCCAGCAGCCACTCGGGACTAGCGGGACAACCTTCCTACGAGCAGTACTTC. This translates into CASSHSGLAGQPSYEQYF.

This chain joins TRBV5-5 and TRBJ2-7, with 7 bases identical to TRBD2. CDR1 and CDR2 from the germline V gene are SGHKS and YYEKEE (reference sequence). J was trimmed by 0 bases and V by 4 bases; bases with no gene match: 7. The CDR3 totals 15 residues. Written as DNA, the CDR3 is TGTGCCAGCAGCCTAACTAGCGCATTCTCCTACGAGCAGTACTTC. Protein: CASSLTSAFSYEQYF. Full variable domain (rest looked up from reference TRBV5-5 and TRBJ2-7): DAGVTQSPTHLIKTRGQQVTLRCSPISGHKSVSWYQQVLGQGPQFIFQYYEKEERGRGNFPDRFSARQFPNYSSELNVNALLLGDSALYLCASSLTSAFSYEQYFGPGTRLTVT.

The chain is built from TRBV5-4 and TRBJ2-7, with D maybe TRBD2 (5 bases). The germline V gene has CDR1 SGHNT and CDR2 YYREEE (reference sequence). CDR3 length: 13 amino acids. Trimming pared 3 bases from V and 2 bases from J, leaving 9 bases between. The CDR3 region has the DNA TGTGCCAGCAGCTATCGGGGTACCTACGAGCAGTACTTC. Protein sequence: CASSYRGTYEQYF.

This clonotype counts as medium-sized. This chain joins TRBV20-1 and TRBJ2-7; TRBD2 matches 7 bases. Germline V gene data show CDR1 as DFQATT and CDR2 as SNEGSKA (reference sequence). The trim removed 1 base at V and 4 bases at J, leaving 10 bases unmatched. This CDR3 region has 15 residues. The CDR3 region has the DNA TGCAGTGCTAGAGGTTTCCGGGCTAGCGGATACGAGCAGTACTTC. This encodes CSARGFRASGYEQYF.

This clonotype was observed a handful of times. The genes are TRBV5-1 and TRBJ1-2; 8 nucleotides agree with TRBD1. Germline V gene sequence: CDR1 SGHRS, CDR2 YFSETQ. CDR3 length equals 14 residues. V lost 3 bases, J lost 5 bases, and 6 bases stayed unmatched. CDR3 region: CASSWGQAEYGYTF. The CDR3 DNA follows: TGCGCCAGCAGCTGGGGACAGGCGGAATATGGCTACACCTTC.

V and J are TRBV7-2 and TRBJ2-3; 7 bases line up with TRBD2. Germline CDR1 SGHTA, CDR2 FQGNSA. The CDR3 covers 14 residues. The ends lost 0 bases at V and 6 bases at J; junction bases unmatched: 3. For the CDR3, the DNA is TGTGCCAGCAGCTTAGCGGGGGGGTGGGATACGCAGTATTTT. As protein: CASSLAGGWDTQYF. Using reference TRBV7-2 and TRBJ2-3 for the parts outside the CDR3, the full variable domain is GAGVSQSPSNKVTEKGKDVELRCDPISGHTALYWYRQSLGQGLEFLIYFQGNSAPDKSGLPSDRFSAERTGGSVSTLTIQRTQQEDSAVYLCASSLAGGWDTQYFGPGTRLTVL.

The chain combines TRBV6-5 with TRBJ2-5; maybe TRBD2 (6 bases). The V gene lost 3 bases and the J gene lost 4 bases, with 12 bases spanning the gap. The CDR3 length is 14 residues. Germline lookup yields CDR1 MNHEY and CDR2 SVGAGI. CDR3 coding DNA: TGTGCCAGCAGTTATGGACGGAGGGCAGAGACCCAGTACTTC. It specifies CASSYGRRAETQYF.

In the case of this clonotype: The junction differs from germline at one of its ends, possibly a read error. The rearrangement links TRBV5-1 to TRBJ1-1; 9 bases match TRBD1. The CDR3 is 15 residues long. Germline V lookup: CDR1 SGHRS, CDR2 YFSETQ. Here the CDR3 DNA reads TGCGCTAGCAGCTCCACAGGGGGCGATCGCACTGAAGCTTTCTTT. Its translation is CASSSTGGDRTEAFF.

The chain carries TRBV18 and TRBJ2-2, with D hard to call. Trimming cost V 2 bases and J 7 bases, with 11 bases left between them. Germline CDR1 reads KGHSH; CDR2 reads LQKENI. CDR3 length: 14 amino acids. The CDR3 DNA is TGTGCCAGCTCACCAATCGAGGCGCGCGGGGAGCTGTTTTTT. Protein product: CASSPIEARGELFF.

This clonotype was found a few times. This sequence joins TRBV12-3 or TRBV12-4 and TRBJ2-2; possible D gene TRBD2, 6 bases. The V end lost 8 bases, the J end lost 0 bases, and 16 bases lay between the germline ends. CDR3 length equals 16 residues. DNA of the CDR3: TGTGCCAGCCGTAGCGGATGGGACTCGAACACCGGGGAGCTGTTTTTT. Protein product: CASRSGWDSNTGELFF.

V gene TRBV19 combines with J gene TRBJ1-5, with D possibly being TRBD1 (5 bases). Trimming took 2 bases from V and 2 from J, leaving 13 bases between them. Looked up from germline, CDR1 is LNHDA and CDR2 is SQIVND (reference sequence). The CDR3 has 16 amino acids. Here the CDR3 reads CASSIRGVQGNQPQHF. The CDR3 bases are TGTGCCAGTAGTATAAGAGGGGTCCAGGGCAATCAGCCCCAGCATTTT.

This clonotype has only a few counts. The chain uses TRBV4-2 and TRBJ2-2; D might be TRBD2 (5 bases). The V and J ends lost 4 bases and 3 bases respectively, with 15 bases between them. Germline CDR1 LGHNA, CDR2 YNFKEQ. CDR3 length equals 16 residues. Here the CDR3 reads CASSPAFGIDTGELFF. DNA for the CDR3: TGTGCCAGCAGCCCCGCTTTCGGGATCGACACCGGGGAGCTGTTTTTT.

This clonotype came up a few times. V is TRBV5-4 and J is TRBJ2-1, with TRBD2 matching 11 bases. CDR1 and CDR2 (germline): SGHNT, YYREEE (reference sequence). The V gene end was trimmed by 3 bases and the J gene end by 3 bases; junction bases not matched to a gene: 2. The CDR3 totals 15 residues. The CDR3 loop is CASSSGLADYNEQFF. As DNA, the CDR3 is TGTGCCAGCAGCTCGGGACTAGCGGACTACAATGAGCAGTTCTTC.

The V and J genes are TRBV4-2 and TRBJ2-7; the match to TRBD1 covers 11 bases. Germline CDR1 LGHNA, CDR2 YNFKEQ. The CDR3 consists of 19 residues. V was clipped by 3 bases and J by 3 bases; unmatched bases: 16. CDR3 protein: CASSQERMGRTGGIYEQYF. For the CDR3, the DNA is TGTGCCAGCAGCCAGGAAAGGATGGGGCGGACAGGGGGCATCTACGAGCAGTACTTC.